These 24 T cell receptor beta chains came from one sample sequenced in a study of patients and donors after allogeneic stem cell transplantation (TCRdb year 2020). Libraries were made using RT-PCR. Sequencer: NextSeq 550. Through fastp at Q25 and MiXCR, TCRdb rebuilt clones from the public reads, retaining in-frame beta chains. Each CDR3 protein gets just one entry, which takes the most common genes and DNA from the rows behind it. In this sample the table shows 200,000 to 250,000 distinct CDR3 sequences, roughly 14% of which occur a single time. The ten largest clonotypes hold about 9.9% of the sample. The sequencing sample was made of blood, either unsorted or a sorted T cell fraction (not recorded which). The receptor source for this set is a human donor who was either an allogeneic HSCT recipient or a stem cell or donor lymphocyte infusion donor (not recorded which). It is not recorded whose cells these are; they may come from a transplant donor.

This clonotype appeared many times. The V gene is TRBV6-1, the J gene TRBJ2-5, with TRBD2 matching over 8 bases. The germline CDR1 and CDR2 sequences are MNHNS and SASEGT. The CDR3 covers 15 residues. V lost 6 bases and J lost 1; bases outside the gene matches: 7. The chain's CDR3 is CASRQSGSAQETQYF. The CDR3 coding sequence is TGTGCCAGCAGGCAAAGCGGGAGTGCCCAAGAGACCCAGTACTTC.

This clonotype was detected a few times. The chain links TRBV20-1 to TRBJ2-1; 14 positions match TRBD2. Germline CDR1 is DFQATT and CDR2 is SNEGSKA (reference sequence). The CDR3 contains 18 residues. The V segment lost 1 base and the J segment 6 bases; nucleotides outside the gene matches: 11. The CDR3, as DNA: TGCAGTGCTAGAGCCCTGCCGGGACTAGCGGGAGTCACCAATGAGCAGTTCTTC. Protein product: CSARALPGLAGVTNEQFF.

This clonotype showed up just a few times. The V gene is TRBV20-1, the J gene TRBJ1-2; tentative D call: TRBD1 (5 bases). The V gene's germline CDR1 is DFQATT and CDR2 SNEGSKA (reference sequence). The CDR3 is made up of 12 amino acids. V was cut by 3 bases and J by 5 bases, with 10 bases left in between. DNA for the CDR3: TGCAGTGCTAGGAAACAGGATTATGGCTACACCTTC. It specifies CSARKQDYGYTF.

In nucleotides, the CDR3 is TGTGCCAGCAGTTCCCAACGGGGGGTCACTGAAGCTTTCTTT. Translating gives CASSSQRGVTEAFF. The chain employs TRBV6-5 and TRBJ1-1; weak D call: TRBD1 (5 bases). Trimming took 4 bases from V and 4 from J, leaving 13 bases between them. The CDR3 has 14 residues. Germline V gene sequence: CDR1 MNHEY, CDR2 SVGAGI.

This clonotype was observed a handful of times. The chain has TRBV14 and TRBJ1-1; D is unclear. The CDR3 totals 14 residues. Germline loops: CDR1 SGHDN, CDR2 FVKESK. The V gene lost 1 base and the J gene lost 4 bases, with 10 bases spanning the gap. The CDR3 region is CASSQVVSGTEAFF. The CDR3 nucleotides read TGTGCCAGCAGCCAAGTAGTATCAGGCACTGAAGCTTTCTTT.

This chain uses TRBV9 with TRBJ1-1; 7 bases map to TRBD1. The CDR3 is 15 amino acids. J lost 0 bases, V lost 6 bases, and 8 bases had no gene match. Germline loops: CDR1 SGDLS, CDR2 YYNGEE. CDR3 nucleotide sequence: TGTGCCAGCACCCGAGCACAGGGGATGAACACTGAAGCTTTCTTT. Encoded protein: CASTRAQGMNTEAFF.

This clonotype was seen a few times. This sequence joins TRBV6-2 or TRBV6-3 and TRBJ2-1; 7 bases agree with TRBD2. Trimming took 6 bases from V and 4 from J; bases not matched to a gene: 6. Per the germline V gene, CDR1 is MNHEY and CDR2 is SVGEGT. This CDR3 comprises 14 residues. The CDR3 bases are TGTGCCAGCAGCCGACAGCGGGAATACAATGAGCAGTTCTTC. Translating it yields CASSRQREYNEQFF.

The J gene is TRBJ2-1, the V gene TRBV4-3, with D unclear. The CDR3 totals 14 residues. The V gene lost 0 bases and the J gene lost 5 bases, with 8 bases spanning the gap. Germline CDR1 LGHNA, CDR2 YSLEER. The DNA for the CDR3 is TGCGCCAGCAGCCAAGAGGGGTGGAACAATGAGCAGTTCTTC. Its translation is CASSQEGWNNEQFF.

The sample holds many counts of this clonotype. CDR3 sequence reads: CASSLWWTGNTEAFF. CDR3 nucleotide sequence: TGTGCCAGCAGCTTGTGGTGGACGGGGAACACTGAAGCTTTCTTT. V is TRBV5-6 and J is TRBJ1-1; D is undetermined. V was pared by 1 base and J by 1 base, with 11 bases between. The germline V gene encodes CDR1 SGHDT and CDR2 YYEEEE. CDR3 size: 15 residues.

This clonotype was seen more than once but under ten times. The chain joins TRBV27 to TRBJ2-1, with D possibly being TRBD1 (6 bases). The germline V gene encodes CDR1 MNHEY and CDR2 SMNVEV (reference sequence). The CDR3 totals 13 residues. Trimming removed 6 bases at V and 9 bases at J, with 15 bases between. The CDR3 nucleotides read TGTGCCAGCAGGCACAGGGACCTGGGTGAGCAGTTCTTC. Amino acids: CASRHRDLGEQFF.

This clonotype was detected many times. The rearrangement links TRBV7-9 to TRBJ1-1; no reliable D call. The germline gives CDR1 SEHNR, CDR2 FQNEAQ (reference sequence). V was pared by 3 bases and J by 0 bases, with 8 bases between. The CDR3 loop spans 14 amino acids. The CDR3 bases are TGTGCCAGCAGCTTCGCTTCAGTGAACACTGAAGCTTTCTTT. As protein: CASSFASVNTEAFF. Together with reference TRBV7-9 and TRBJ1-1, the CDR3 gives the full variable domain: DTGVSQNPRHKITKRGQNVTFRCDPISEHNRLYWYRQTLGQGPEFLTYFQNEAQLEKSRLLSDRFSAERPKGSFSTLEIQRTEQGDSAMYLCASSFASVNTEAFFGQGTRLTVV.

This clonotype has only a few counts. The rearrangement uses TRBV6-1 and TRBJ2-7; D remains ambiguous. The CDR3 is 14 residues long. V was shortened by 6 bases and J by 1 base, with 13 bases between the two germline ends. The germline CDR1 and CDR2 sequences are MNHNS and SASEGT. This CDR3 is CASSKRVNSYEQYF. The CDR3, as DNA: TGTGCCAGCAGCAAAAGGGTGAATTCCTACGAGCAGTACTTC.

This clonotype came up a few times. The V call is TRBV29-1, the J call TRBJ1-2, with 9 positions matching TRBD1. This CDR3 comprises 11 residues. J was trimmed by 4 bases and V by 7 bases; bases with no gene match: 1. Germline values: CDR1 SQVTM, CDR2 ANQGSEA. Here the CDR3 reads CSAQGAYGYTF. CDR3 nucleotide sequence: TGCAGCGCACAGGGGGCCTATGGCTACACCTTC.

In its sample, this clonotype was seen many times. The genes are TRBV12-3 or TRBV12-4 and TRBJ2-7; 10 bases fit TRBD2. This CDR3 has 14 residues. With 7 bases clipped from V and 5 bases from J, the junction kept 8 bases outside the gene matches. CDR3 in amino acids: CASTPSGRVNEQYF. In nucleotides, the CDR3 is TGTGCCAGCACCCCCAGCGGGAGGGTAAACGAGCAGTACTTC.

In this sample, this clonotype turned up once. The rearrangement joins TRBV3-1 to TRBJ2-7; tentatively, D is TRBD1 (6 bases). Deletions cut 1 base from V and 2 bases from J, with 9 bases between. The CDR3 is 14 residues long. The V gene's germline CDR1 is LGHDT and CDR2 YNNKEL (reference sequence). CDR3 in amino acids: CASSQGQVTYEQYF. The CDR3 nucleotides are TGTGCCAGCAGCCAAGGACAGGTTACCTACGAGCAGTACTTC.

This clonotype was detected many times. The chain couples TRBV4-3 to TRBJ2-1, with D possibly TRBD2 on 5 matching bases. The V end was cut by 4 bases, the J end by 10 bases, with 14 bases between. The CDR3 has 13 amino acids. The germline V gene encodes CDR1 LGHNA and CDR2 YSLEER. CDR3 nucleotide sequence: TGCGCCAGCAGCCCCGGGGTTTCCCCCGAGCAGTTCTTC. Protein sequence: CASSPGVSPEQFF.

The CDR3 protein is CATSDQDRVAGELFF. The CDR3 DNA reads as TGTGCCACCAGTGACCAGGACAGGGTCGCCGGGGAGCTGTTTTTT. The genes are TRBV24-1 and TRBJ2-2, with TRBD1 identical over 8 bases. The J segment lost 6 bases and the V segment lost 4 bases, leaving 6 bases of the junction unmatched. The length of the CDR3 is 15 residues. Germline values: CDR1 KGHDR, CDR2 SFDVKD.

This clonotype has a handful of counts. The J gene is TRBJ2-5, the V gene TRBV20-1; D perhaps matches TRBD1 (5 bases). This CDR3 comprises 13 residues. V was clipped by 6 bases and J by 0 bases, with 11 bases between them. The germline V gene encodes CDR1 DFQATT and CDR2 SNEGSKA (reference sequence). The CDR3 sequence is CSAAAGNQETQYF. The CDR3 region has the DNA TGCAGTGCGGCTGCAGGGAACCAAGAGACCCAGTACTTC.

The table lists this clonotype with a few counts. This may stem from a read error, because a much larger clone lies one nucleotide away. CDR3 sequence: CASSLAWETQYF. CDR3 DNA sequence: TGTGCCAGCAGCTTAGCGTGGGAGACCCAGTACTTC. The chain joins TRBV11-2 to TRBJ2-5; D gene unclear. The CDR3 spans 12 residues. Per germline, CDR1 SGHAT and CDR2 FQNNGV. The ends were cut back, 1 base at V and 5 bases at J, with 5 bases in the middle.

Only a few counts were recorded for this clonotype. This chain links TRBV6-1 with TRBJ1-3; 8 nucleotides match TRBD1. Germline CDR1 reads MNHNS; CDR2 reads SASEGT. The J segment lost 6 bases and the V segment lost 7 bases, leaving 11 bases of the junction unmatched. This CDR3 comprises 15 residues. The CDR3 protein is CASTSRVDRANTIYF. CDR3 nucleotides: TGTGCCAGCACCTCCCGGGTGGACAGGGCAAACACCATATATTTT.

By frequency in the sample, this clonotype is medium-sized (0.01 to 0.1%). The DNA for the CDR3 is TGTGCCAGCAGCTTAGTGGGACTAGCGGAAGTTCAGCAGTTCTTC. As protein: CASSLVGLAEVQQFF. The V call is TRBV11-2, the J call TRBJ2-1, with 11 bases identical to TRBD2. The CDR3 has 15 amino acids. V gave up 1 base and J gave up 11 bases; unmatched junction bases: 7. CDR1 and CDR2 (germline): SGHAT, FQNNGV. Complete variable domain (other parts from reference TRBV11-2 and TRBJ2-1): EAGVAQSPRYKIIEKRQSVAFWCNPISGHATLYWYQQILGQGPKLLIQFQNNGVVDDSQLPKDRFSAERLKGVDSTLKIQPAKLEDSAVYLCASSLVGLAEVQQFFGPGTRLTVL.

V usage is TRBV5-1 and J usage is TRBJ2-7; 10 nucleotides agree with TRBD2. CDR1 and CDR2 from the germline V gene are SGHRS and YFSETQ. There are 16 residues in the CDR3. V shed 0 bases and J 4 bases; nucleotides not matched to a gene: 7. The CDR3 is CASSLAAGGGTYEQYF. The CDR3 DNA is TGCGCCAGCAGCTTGGCAGCGGGAGGGGGGACATACGAGCAGTACTTC.

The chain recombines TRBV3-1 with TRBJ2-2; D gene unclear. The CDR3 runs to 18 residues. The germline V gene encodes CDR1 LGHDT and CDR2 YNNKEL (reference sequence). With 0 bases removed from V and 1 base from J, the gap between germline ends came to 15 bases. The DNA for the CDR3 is TGTGCCAGCAGCCAAGATCCCAGAGTAGGCAAGAACACCGGGGAGCTGTTTTTT. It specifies CASSQDPRVGKNTGELFF. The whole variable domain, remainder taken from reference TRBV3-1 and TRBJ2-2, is DTAVSQTPKYLVTQMGNDKSIKCEQNLGHDTMYWYKQDSKKFLKIMFSYNNKELIINETVPNRFSPKSPDKAHLNLHINSLELGDSAVYFCASSQDPRVGKNTGELFFGEGSRLTVL.

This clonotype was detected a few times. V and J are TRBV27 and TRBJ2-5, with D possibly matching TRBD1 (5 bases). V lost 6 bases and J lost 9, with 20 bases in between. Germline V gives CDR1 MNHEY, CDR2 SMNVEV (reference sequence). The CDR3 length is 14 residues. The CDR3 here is CASRQSGFGEAQYF. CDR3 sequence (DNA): TGTGCCAGCAGGCAGTCAGGGTTTGGCGAGGCCCAGTACTTC.